What follows is one T cell receptor (beta chain) and its context. The antigen is undetermined. This entry belongs to a study of T cell repertoires in cytomegalovirus infection. Whole-study context: TCR beta signatures that were public indicated CMV infection and matching HLA type.

Findings and caveats of the study: It was HLA-C-restricted CMV-specific TCR beta clonotypes that dominated the response ex vivo.

Germline assignment: CDR1 SEHNR and CDR2 FQNEAQ (reference sequence). The CDR3 sequence is 17 residues long. The V gene end was trimmed by 2 bases and the J gene end by 0 bases; junction bases not matched to a gene: 9. In TCRdb, the reads were re-called with MiXCR into one record per CDR3 protein. The sample lists about 60,000 distinct CDR3 sequences; around 20% were seen once. The rearrangement joins TRBV7-9 to TRBJ2-7, with 8 positions matching TRBD1. This receptor was taken from a human donor in good health (CMV status not recorded). Some clones in this sample may be carry-over from other donors' samples. The material sequenced was CD8+ T cells from cultured PBMCs, taken from culture after CMV antigen stimulation. CDR3 sequence: CASSLFSGQGLSYEQYF. In DNA form, the CDR3 reads TGTGCCAGCAGCTTATTCTCCGGACAGGGACTCTCCTACGAGCAGTACTTC.